A single sample gave rise to the 22 T cell receptor beta chains below, sequenced in a study of blood T cell repertoires in COVID-19. Some clones are missing from TCRdb's copy, which holds only in-frame ones; the method was immunoSEQ multiplex PCR. The sample shows around 300,000 clones, 83% of them seen only once. Sequenced sample: peripheral blood. The receptors were gathered from a woman between 45 and 60 years old who had recovered from COVID-19.

The CDR3 loop reads CAWRPGLAGGATTDTQYF. The CDR3 nucleotides are TGTGCCTGGAGGCCGGGACTAGCGGGGGGGGCTACCACAGATACGCAGTATTTT. The chain is built from TRBV30 and TRBJ2-3, with TRBD2 matching over 16 bases. The CDR3 runs to 18 residues. Germline V gene sequence: CDR1 GTSNPN, CDR2 SVGIG (reference sequence). After removal of 3 bases from V and 2 bases from J, the junction contained 8 bases not matched to a gene.

CDR3 sequence (DNA): TGTGCCAGTCCCGGGACAGGGAACACTGAAGCTTTCTTT. Translated, it gives CASPGTGNTEAFF. The rearrangement uses TRBV19 and TRBJ1-1; 8 bases are a match to TRBD1. V was pared by 8 bases and J by 1 base, with 3 bases of the junction left unmatched. This CDR3 comprises 13 residues. Per germline, CDR1 LNHDA and CDR2 SQIVND (reference sequence).

The CDR3 sequence: CASSQEFAGGGTGELFF. CDR3 sequence (DNA): TGCGCCAGCAGCCAAGAGTTTGCGGGAGGGGGTACCGGGGAGCTGTTTTTT. This sequence joins TRBV4-3 and TRBJ2-2; 9 bases map to TRBD2. The CDR3 length is 17 residues. V lost 0 bases and J lost 5; bases outside the gene matches: 7. From germline, CDR1 is LGHNA and CDR2 YSLEER.

The chain uses TRBV6-5 and TRBJ2-1; 11 bases agree with TRBD2. The CDR3 is 15 residues long. Unmatched junction bases numbered 7, after V lost 2 bases and J lost 10 bases. Germline CDR1 is MNHEY and CDR2 is SVGAGI. CDR3 residues: CASSYATSGAHEQFF. DNA of the CDR3: TGTGCCAGCAGTTACGCGACTAGCGGGGCCCACGAGCAGTTCTTC.

This clone was detected once. V and J are TRBV9 and TRBJ1-2, with 7 nucleotides matching TRBD1. The germline V gene encodes CDR1 SGDLS and CDR2 YYNGEE. The CDR3 runs to 14 residues. The trim removed 0 bases at V and 8 bases at J, leaving 7 bases unmatched. The CDR3 sequence is CASSVEGGQIGYTF. The CDR3, as DNA: TGTGCCAGCAGCGTAGAGGGGGGACAGATAGGCTACACCTTC.

The rearrangement joins TRBV5-1 to TRBJ2-2; the D is unclear. Trimming left V 3 bases short and J 5 bases short, with 14 bases between. Germline V lookup: CDR1 SGHRS, CDR2 YFSETQ. The CDR3 totals 15 residues. In DNA form, the CDR3 reads TGCGCCAGCAGCTCTCGACCCCGGGTGACCGGGGAGCTGTTTTTT. Protein product: CASSSRPRVTGELFF.

The chain links TRBV7-5 to TRBJ2-7; the D call in the table, TRBD2, was not verified against the DNA. TRBV7-5 is deemed a pseudogene. This CDR3 is built from 16 residues. CDR3 region: CVRSLGSGAFLCEQYF. The CDR3 DNA reads as TGTGTCAGAAGCTTAGGGTCGGGTGCGTTTCTCTGCGAGCAGTACTTC.

CDR3 sequence reads: CSVSQSSGGSGNTIYF. The CDR3 DNA sequence: TGCAGCGTTAGTCAGTCCTCGGGTGGCTCTGGAAACACCATATATTTT. The chain employs TRBV29-1 and TRBJ1-3; no clear D gene. Germline V gene data show CDR1 as SQVTM and CDR2 as ANQGSEA. The CDR3 contains 16 residues. Trimming left V 5 bases short and J 0 bases short, with 17 bases between.

The chain carries TRBV19 and TRBJ1-2, with a tentative D call TRBD1 (6 bases). V lost 4 bases, J lost 3 bases, and 15 bases lay in between. The CDR3 totals 15 residues. Germline CDR1 is LNHDA and CDR2 is SQIVND (reference sequence). The CDR3 sequence: CASSTARQEHYGYTF. For the CDR3, the DNA is TGTGCCAGTAGTACGGCCAGACAGGAGCACTATGGCTACACCTTC. The full variable domain, rest sourced from reference TRBV19 and TRBJ1-2, is DGGITQSPKYLFRKEGQNVTLSCEQNLNHDAMYWYRQDPGQGLRLIYYSQIVNDFQKGDIAEGYSVSREKKESFPLTVTSAQKNPTAFYLCASSTARQEHYGYTFGSGTRLTVV.

The gene calls are TRBV2 and TRBJ1-6; D unresolved. CDR1 SNHLY and CDR2 FYNNEI come from the germline V gene. The germline V and J ends were trimmed by 4 bases and 8 bases, with 18 bases remaining between them. This CDR3 contains 16 residues. The CDR3 loop reads CASSGASGLGYSPLHF. In DNA, the CDR3 is TGTGCCAGCAGTGGAGCATCCGGGTTAGGCTATTCACCCCTCCACTTT.

This chain uses TRBV4-2 with TRBJ2-1, with TRBD2 matching 13 bases. V shed 4 bases and J 4 bases; nucleotides not matched to a gene: 10. The CDR3 runs to 18 residues. The germline gives CDR1 LGHNA, CDR2 YNFKEQ. CDR3 nucleotides: TGTGCCAGCAGCCGCTTACTCCTGGGACTAGCGGGATACAATGAGCAGTTCTTC. It specifies CASSRLLLGLAGYNEQFF.

This chain uses TRBV7-3 with TRBJ2-7, with TRBD2 matching 12 bases. The V gene end was trimmed by 3 bases and the J gene end by 3 bases; junction bases not matched to a gene: 3. The CDR3 loop spans 15 amino acids. CDR1 is SGHTA, CDR2 FQGTGA, per germline. The CDR3 sequence: CASSFTSGGFYEQYF. The DNA for the CDR3 is TGTGCCAGCAGCTTTACTAGCGGGGGGTTCTACGAGCAGTACTTC.

The rearrangement links TRBV27 to TRBJ1-4; 9 bases are a match to TRBD1. J was trimmed by 0 bases and V by 3 bases; bases with no gene match: 2. CDR1 and CDR2 from the germline V gene are MNHEY and SMNVEV (reference sequence). The CDR3 is 16 amino acids. The CDR3 loop is CASSLGQGATNEKLFF. In DNA form, the CDR3 reads TGTGCCAGCAGTTTGGGACAGGGAGCAACTAATGAAAAACTGTTTTTT.

The rearrangement links TRBV10-3 to TRBJ1-1; 10 nucleotides match TRBD1. Germline V lookup: CDR1 ENHRY, CDR2 SYGVKD. The CDR3 runs 14 residues. V gave up 4 bases and J gave up 1 base; unmatched junction bases: 0. The CDR3 region has the DNA TGTGCCATCAGTGGGACAGGGGGGAACACTGAAGCTTTCTTT. Protein: CAISGTGGNTEAFF.

V is TRBV30 and J is TRBJ1-6; D call uncertain. Deletions cut 0 bases from V and 0 bases from J, with 6 bases between. The germline V gene encodes CDR1 GTSNPN and CDR2 SVGIG (reference sequence). This CDR3 spans 15 amino acids. Written as DNA, the CDR3 is TGTGCCTGGAGTGTACCCGGCTCCTATAATTCACCCCTCCACTTT. Its translation is CAWSVPGSYNSPLHF.

This clone was counted ten times or more. The V call is TRBV6-2 or TRBV6-3, the J call TRBJ1-2; no definite D call. This CDR3 is built from 14 residues. CDR1 and CDR2 from the germline V gene are MNHEY and SVGEGT. Trimming removed 2 bases at V and 8 bases at J, with 15 bases between. The CDR3 DNA follows: TGTGCCAGCAGTTACCCTGACGGTTCCGGGGGCTACACCTTC. It encodes CASSYPDGSGGYTF.

The chain's CDR3 is CASSTGLATDTQYF. The CDR3, as DNA: TGTGCCAGCAGCACGGGACTAGCGACAGATACGCAGTATTTT. The rearrangement joins TRBV6-2 or TRBV6-3 to TRBJ2-3; 10 bases align to TRBD2. Germline V gives CDR1 MNHEY, CDR2 SVGEGT. The J segment lost 3 bases and the V segment lost 6 bases, leaving 3 bases of the junction unmatched. The CDR3 is 14 residues long.

V and J are TRBV6-2 or TRBV6-3 and TRBJ2-7; 16 bases align to TRBD2. Germline CDR1 and CDR2: MNHEY and SVGEGT. With 4 bases clipped from V and 8 bases from J, the junction kept 8 bases outside the gene matches. This CDR3 region has 16 residues. The CDR3 bases are TGTGCCAGCAGTTTGGGACTAGCGGGAGGGCGATTGCAGCAGTACTTC. Its protein product is CASSLGLAGGRLQQYF.

CDR3 sequence (DNA): TGTGCCAGCAGTTCCACAAGCGGGCTCTACGAGCAGTACTTC. Residues: CASSSTSGLYEQYF. This chain links TRBV6-2 or TRBV6-3 with TRBJ2-7; perhaps TRBD2 as D (6 bases). Trimming pared 4 bases from V and 3 bases from J, leaving 13 bases between. Germline CDR1 and CDR2: MNHEY and SVGEGT. The CDR3 runs 14 residues.

This chain links TRBV5-1 with TRBJ2-5; D unresolved. Trimming cost V 0 bases and J 3 bases, with 9 bases left between them. The CDR3 runs to 14 residues. Germline V lookup: CDR1 SGHRS, CDR2 YFSETQ. The CDR3 DNA reads TGCGCCAGCAGCTTGGAACTACTCAAAGAGACCCAGTACTTC. This gives the protein CASSLELLKETQYF.

This chain joins TRBV11-1 and TRBJ1-2; D ambiguous. The CDR3 loop spans 16 amino acids. Germline V gene sequence: CDR1 SGHAT, CDR2 FQDESV (reference sequence). V lost 5 bases, J lost 4 bases, and 20 bases lay in between. CDR3 loop: CASSPWTGFDFYGYTF. DNA for the CDR3: TGTGCCAGCAGCCCTTGGACTGGCTTCGATTTCTATGGCTACACCTTC.

This chain connects TRBV7-8 to TRBJ2-2, with a weak D call TRBD1 (6 bases). CDR1 and CDR2 from the germline V gene are SGHVS and FQNEAQ. This CDR3 is built from 14 residues. V shed 8 bases and J shed 0 bases, with 10 bases lying between them. The CDR3 sequence is CASGGQSNTGELFF. The CDR3 DNA is TGTGCCAGCGGGGGACAATCGAACACCGGGGAGCTGTTTTTT.